This record looks at one T cell receptor beta chain sequence and its context. Some clones are missing from TCRdb's copy, which holds only in-frame ones; the method was immunoSEQ multiplex PCR. The sample lists about 85,000 clones, approximately 89% occurring once. Germline V gene sequence: CDR1 MDHEN, CDR2 SYDVKM. The CDR3 covers 17 residues. V trimming: 4 bases; J trimming: 2 bases; junction bases outside the gene matches: 6. This specimen belongs to a study of T cell responses to AZD1222 COVID-19 vaccine. This TCR was recovered from an adult in good health. Sample: peripheral blood, taken on day 0 of AZD1222 vaccination. The rearrangement uses TRBV28 and TRBJ2-3; 13 bases line up with TRBD2. As DNA, the CDR3 is TGTGCCAGCAGTTCTTTCGGACTAGCGGGAGTCACAGATACGCAGTATTTT. Translating it yields CASSSFGLAGVTDTQYF.